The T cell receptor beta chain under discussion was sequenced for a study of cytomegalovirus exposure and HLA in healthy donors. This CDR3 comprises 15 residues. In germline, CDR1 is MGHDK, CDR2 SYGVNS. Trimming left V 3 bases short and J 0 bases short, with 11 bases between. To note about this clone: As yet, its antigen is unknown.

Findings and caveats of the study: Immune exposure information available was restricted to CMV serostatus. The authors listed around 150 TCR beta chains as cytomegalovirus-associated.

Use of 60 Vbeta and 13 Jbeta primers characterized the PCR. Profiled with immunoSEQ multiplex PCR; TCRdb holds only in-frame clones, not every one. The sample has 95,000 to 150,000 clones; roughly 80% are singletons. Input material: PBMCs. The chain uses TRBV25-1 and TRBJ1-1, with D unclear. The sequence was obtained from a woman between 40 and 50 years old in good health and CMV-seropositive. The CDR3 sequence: CASSDSSRMNTEAFF. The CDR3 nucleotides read TGTGCCAGCAGTGATTCTAGTAGAATGAACACTGAAGCTTTCTTT.